One and the same sample provided the 25 T cell receptor beta chains below, sequenced in a study of T cell responses to AZD1222 COVID-19 vaccine (dated by TCRdb to about 2021). The library was built by means of the immunoSEQ multiplex PCR assay. TCRdb took over this immuneACCESS table, retaining in-frame rearrangements with V and J assigned. Such tables are incomplete; in checked studies, under half of the missing clones stem from an unresolved V gene, and the remainder is unexplained. This sample has 150,000 to 200,000 clones in its table, and approximately 90% of those were observed once. Of the sample, 5% to 7.5% falls within the top ten clones. Reading the label with the study, this specimen's time point is: baseline before first vaccination. Sample: peripheral blood, taken on day 0 of AZD1222 vaccination. These TCRs come from an adult in good health.

The chain has TRBV30 and TRBJ2-4; 9 bases agree with TRBD1. The CDR3 runs 15 residues. The ends lost 3 bases at V and 8 bases at J; junction bases unmatched: 11. CDR1 GTSNPN and CDR2 SVGIG come from the germline V gene (reference sequence). This CDR3 is CAWSLRGQGSYIQYF. The DNA for the CDR3 is TGTGCCTGGAGCTTACGGGGACAGGGTAGTTACATTCAGTACTTC.

This chain links TRBV28 with TRBJ2-1; D is uncertain. Germline lookup yields CDR1 MDHEN and CDR2 SYDVKM. The CDR3 is 13 residues long. V dropped 4 bases and J dropped 7 bases, with 11 bases sitting between them. The CDR3 sequence is CASSSAQANEQFF. CDR3 bases: TGTGCCAGCAGTTCCGCTCAGGCGAATGAGCAGTTCTTC.

The rearrangement links TRBV9 to TRBJ2-3; D perhaps matches TRBD2 (6 bases). The CDR3 has 15 amino acids. Germline V gene sequence: CDR1 SGDLS, CDR2 YYNGEE. V gave up 3 bases and J gave up 1 base, with 12 bases separating them. The CDR3 DNA reads TGTGCCAGCAGCGGGGGCGGCGGGGGCACAGATACGCAGTATTTT. Residues: CASSGGGGGTDTQYF.

V gene TRBV6-5 combines with J gene TRBJ1-1; D uncertain. The CDR3 length is 13 residues. The V end lost 5 bases, the J end lost 9 bases, and 16 bases lay between the germline ends. CDR1 is MNHEY and CDR2 is SVGAGI in the germline V gene. The DNA for the CDR3 is TGTGCCAGCAGTCTCGGGGAGCAACTTAAAGCTTTCTTT. It translates to CASSLGEQLKAFF.

The chain employs TRBV28 and TRBJ1-6; D unclear. The germline V gene has CDR1 MDHEN and CDR2 SYDVKM. V dropped 4 bases and J dropped 10 bases, with 17 bases sitting between them. The CDR3 has 15 amino acids. This CDR3 is CASSSAVTNSSPLHF. CDR3 bases: TGTGCCAGCAGTTCCGCGGTGACAAATAGCTCACCCCTCCACTTT.

The rearrangement joins TRBV7-9 to TRBJ1-4, with D maybe TRBD1 (5 bases). CDR3 size: 16 residues. CDR1 is SEHNR and CDR2 is FQNEAQ in the germline V gene (reference sequence). Trimming shortened V by 5 bases and J by 4 bases, and 17 bases separated the two germline ends. Here the CDR3 reads CASSLREGQGNEKLFF. The CDR3 region has the DNA TGTGCCAGCAGCCTCAGGGAGGGCCAGGGTAATGAAAAACTGTTTTTT.

This sequence joins TRBV6-2 or TRBV6-3 and TRBJ2-1; 12 nucleotides line up with TRBD2. Trimming at V came to 5 bases and at J to 12 bases, leaving 11 bases not matched to a gene. This CDR3 comprises 15 residues. CDR1 and CDR2 (germline): MNHEY, SVGEGT. CDR3 loop: CASSQGTSGPGVQFF. The DNA of the CDR3 is TGTGCCAGCAGTCAGGGGACTAGCGGGCCGGGTGTGCAGTTCTTC.

J is TRBJ2-6 and V is TRBV7-2; D is undetermined. The V and J ends lost 6 bases and 4 bases respectively, with 22 bases between them. Germline loops: CDR1 SGHTA, CDR2 FQGNSA. This CDR3 contains 18 residues. The CDR3 protein is CASRLQNIPGRGANVLTF. The CDR3 DNA follows: TGTGCCAGCAGGTTGCAGAACATTCCGGGTCGCGGGGCCAACGTCCTGACTTTC.

The V call is TRBV24-1, the J call TRBJ2-1; no clear D gene. The CDR3 has 14 residues. Between the trimmed V and J ends, which lost 4 bases and 5 bases, there was a span of 11 bases. CDR1 is KGHDR, CDR2 SFDVKD, per germline. As DNA, the CDR3 is TGTGCCACCAGTGACTCGATCAGGAACAATGAGCAGTTCTTC. It is translated as CATSDSIRNNEQFF.

This clone was counted a single time. The chain couples TRBV7-3 to TRBJ2-1, with 11 bases fitting TRBD2. CDR1 and CDR2 from the germline V gene are SGHTA and FQGTGA. The CDR3 length is 16 residues. V was pared by 5 bases and J by 4 bases, with 7 bases of the junction left unmatched. CDR3 nucleotide sequence: TGTGCCAGCAGCCCCCTCGGGACTAGCGGATACAATGAGCAGTTCTTC. This codes for CASSPLGTSGYNEQFF.

The V and J genes are TRBV3-1 (or the pseudogene TRBV3-2) and TRBJ2-4, with 11 bases lining up with TRBD2. After removal of 0 bases from V and 3 bases from J, the junction contained 10 bases not matched to a gene. The CDR3 extends over 19 amino acids. The germline V gene encodes CDR1 LGHDT and CDR2 YNNKEL (reference sequence). The CDR3 protein is CASSQDYVAGGPGKNIQYF. CDR3 nucleotide sequence: TGTGCCAGCAGCCAAGATTATGTAGCGGGGGGGCCGGGCAAAAACATTCAGTACTTC.

This sequence joins TRBV11-3 and TRBJ2-3, with D tentatively TRBD2 (5 bases). The CDR3 length is 12 residues. V lost 4 bases and J 5 bases, leaving 7 bases between the germline ends. Germline CDR1 and CDR2: SGHNT and YENEEA. CDR3 sequence reads: CASSSGVDTQYF. The CDR3 region has the DNA TGTGCCAGCAGCTCCGGGGTAGATACGCAGTATTTT. The whole variable domain, remainder taken from reference TRBV11-3 and TRBJ2-3, is EAGVVQSPRYKIIEKKQPVAFWCNPISGHNTLYWYLQNLGQGPELLIRYENEEAVDDSQLPKDRFSAERLKGVDSTLKIQPAELGDSAVYLCASSSGVDTQYFGPGTRLTVL.

The J gene is TRBJ2-2, the V gene TRBV18; D not resolved. CDR1 and CDR2 (germline): KGHSH, LQKENI. This CDR3 comprises 15 residues. V was pared by 6 bases and J by 4 bases, with 15 bases between. In DNA, the CDR3 is TGTGCCAGCTCCCTCGTTGCAAGGGCCACCGGGGAGCTGTTTTTT. Protein: CASSLVARATGELFF.

The J gene is TRBJ2-1, the V gene TRBV7-9; 11 bases are shared with TRBD2. J gave up 0 bases and V 5 bases, and 12 bases lay outside the gene matches. The CDR3 is 19 amino acids. Germline V gene lookup returns CDR1 SEHNR and CDR2 FQNEAQ (reference sequence). DNA of the CDR3: TGTGCCAGCAGCGGGGGACTAGCGGAAACAAGAGCCTCCTACAATGAGCAGTTCTTC. Translating it yields CASSGGLAETRASYNEQFF.

The V call is TRBV3-1 (or the pseudogene TRBV3-2), the J call TRBJ1-4; D uncertain. CDR1 LGHDT and CDR2 YNNKEL come from the germline V gene (reference sequence). The V and J ends lost 3 bases and 8 bases respectively, with 10 bases between them. The CDR3 is 13 residues long. The CDR3 region has the DNA TGTGCCAGCAGCCAGGCGGGAGAGGAAAAACTGTTTTTT. Protein sequence: CASSQAGEEKLFF.

This chain connects TRBV5-8 to TRBJ2-2, with a weak D call TRBD2 (5 bases). CDR1 and CDR2 (germline): SGHTS, YDEGEE. V lost 0 bases to trimming and J lost 6 bases, with 12 bases between them. The CDR3 has 15 amino acids. The CDR3 here is CASSLGRGLAGELFF. The CDR3, as DNA: TGTGCCAGCAGCTTGGGACGGGGATTGGCCGGGGAGCTGTTTTTT.

CDR3 nucleotide sequence: TGTGCCAGCAGCTTAATGGGACTAGCAGATACGCAGTATTTT. It translates to CASSLMGLADTQYF. The chain carries TRBV7-3 and TRBJ2-3, with 8 bases lining up with TRBD2. The germline V gene has CDR1 SGHTA and CDR2 FQGTGA. The CDR3 length is 14 residues. Losses at the gene ends were 1 base for V and 4 bases for J; bases not matched to a gene: 1.

The rearrangement links TRBV27 to TRBJ2-3; 9 bases align to TRBD1. The germline CDR1 and CDR2 sequences are MNHEY and SMNVEV (reference sequence). With 0 bases clipped from V and 2 bases from J, the junction kept 3 bases outside the gene matches. The CDR3 consists of 16 residues. CDR3 nucleotides: TGTGCCAGCAGTTTATCCGGGACAGGGTACACAGATACGCAGTATTTT. Translation gives CASSLSGTGYTDTQYF.

Only a few counts were recorded for this clone. The V and J genes are TRBV6-2 or TRBV6-3 and TRBJ1-5; D gene uncertain. Germline-derived CDR1 and CDR2 are MNHEY and SVGEGT. The CDR3 spans 15 residues. Trimming removed 4 bases at V and 7 bases at J, with 17 bases between. The chain's CDR3 is CASSFNWGGLQPQHF. The DNA for the CDR3 is TGTGCCAGCAGTTTCAATTGGGGAGGGTTACAGCCCCAGCATTTT.

The rearrangement joins TRBV6-5 to TRBJ1-2; 8 positions match TRBD1. J gave up 4 bases and V 7 bases, and 8 bases lay outside the gene matches. Germline assignment: CDR1 MNHEY and CDR2 SVGAGI. CDR3 size: 14 residues. The CDR3 spells CASTLLGQGYGYTF. CDR3 DNA: TGTGCCAGCACCTTACTAGGACAGGGCTATGGCTACACCTTC.

The chain carries TRBV6-5 and TRBJ2-3; a possible D gene is TRBD1 (6 bases). This CDR3 spans 15 amino acids. The germline gives CDR1 MNHEY, CDR2 SVGAGI. V was clipped by 5 bases and J by 2 bases, with 14 bases between them. The CDR3 bases are TGTGCCAGCAGTATACAGGGTCAATCCACAGATACGCAGTATTTT. Protein sequence: CASSIQGQSTDTQYF.

The J gene is TRBJ1-3, the V gene TRBV6-5; D not resolved. Germline V gene sequence: CDR1 MNHEY, CDR2 SVGAGI. The V and J ends lost 8 bases and 0 bases respectively, with 11 bases between them. This CDR3 is 14 amino acids long. CDR3 sequence reads: CASWPGLSGNTIYF. The DNA of the CDR3 is TGTGCCAGCTGGCCGGGCCTCTCTGGAAACACCATATATTTT.

Only a few counts were recorded for this clone. The chain joins TRBV4-2 to TRBJ2-7, with 14 bases matching TRBD2. This CDR3 has 16 amino acids. V lost 1 base and J lost 7; bases outside the gene matches: 6. The germline gives CDR1 LGHNA, CDR2 YNFKEQ. Written as DNA, the CDR3 is TGTGCCAGCAGCCAAGGACTAGCGGGAGGGCCGAGTGAGCAGTACTTC. It codes for CASSQGLAGGPSEQYF.

The J gene is TRBJ2-2, the V gene TRBV30; no firm D call. The CDR3 is 14 amino acids. Germline values: CDR1 GTSNPN, CDR2 SVGIG (reference sequence). V was shortened by 4 bases and J by 2 bases, with 11 bases between the two germline ends. This CDR3 is CAWKRVGNTGELFF. CDR3 nucleotides: TGTGCCTGGAAAAGGGTCGGAAACACCGGGGAGCTGTTTTTT. Looking up the rest from reference TRBV30 and TRBJ2-2 gives the full variable domain: SQTIHQWPATLVQPVGSPLSLECTVEGTSNPNLYWYRQAAGRGLQLLFYSVGIGQISSEVPQNLSASRPQDRQFILSSKKLLLSDSGFYLCAWKRVGNTGELFFGEGSRLTVL.

DNA of the CDR3: TGTGCCAGCAGTGACTACCCCTCGGACAGGTCCACAACCTACGAGCAGTACTTC. Amino acid sequence: CASSDYPSDRSTTYEQYF. The V gene is TRBV6-4, the J gene TRBJ2-7; 7 bases match TRBD1. The ends lost 1 base at V and 2 bases at J; junction bases unmatched: 14. The V gene's germline CDR1 is MRHNA and CDR2 SNTAGT. The CDR3 length is 18 residues.